The clone carrying this TCR beta chain was recorded at least ten times. Deletions cut 0 bases from V and 8 bases from J, with 10 bases between. Germline values: CDR1 MNHNS, CDR2 SASEGT. This CDR3 comprises 14 residues. This sample was included in a study of early T cells in non-severe SARS-CoV-2 infection. TCRdb reprocessed the 5' RACE reads with MiXCR, giving one entry per CDR3 protein. Of approximately 23,000 distinct CDR3 sequences listed, 4% to 5.5% are singletons. This chain connects TRBV6-1 to TRBJ1-4, with D unresolved. Material for sequencing was whole blood. This clonotype was sampled from an adult who was a healthcare worker with PCR-confirmed SARS-CoV-2 infection or an uninfected control (not recorded which). The CDR3 DNA reads as TGTGCCAGCAGTGAAGCAGGGTCATACGAAAAACTGTTTTTT. Its translation is CASSEAGSYEKLFF.